The following is a TCR beta chain sequence with its context. This entry comes from a study of blood T cell repertoires in COVID-19. J lost 5 bases, V lost 2 bases, and 15 bases had no gene match. Per germline, CDR1 MNHEY and CDR2 SMNVEV (reference sequence). This CDR3 comprises 18 residues. Sequencing used immunoSEQ multiplex PCR; TCRdb keeps in-frame clones, though not all of them. The table includes about 110,000 clones, more than 80% detected once. This chain uses TRBV27 with TRBJ1-1; 9 bases are shared with TRBD1. The sequence was collected from a human donor in a cohort sampled during active COVID-19. The specimen was peripheral blood. CDR3 sequence (DNA): TGTGCCAGCAGTTTACACGGTGGGACAGGGCGGGTTGTAACTGAAGCTTTCTTT. This codes for CASSLHGGTGRVVTEAFF.